The 21 T cell receptor beta chains below all came from one sample that was sequenced in a study of shared clonotypes between healthy human individuals. Libraries were prepared by immunoSEQ multiplex PCR; TCRdb keeps only in-frame clonotypes and omits some of them. The repertoire includes hundreds of thousands of clones, almost 97% of them detected once, and about 0.057% sits in the top ten. The sample was naive CD4+ T cells sorted from blood. The sample's subset: CD45RA+ positively selected. These receptors were obtained from a woman aged 25 to 39 in good health.

The chain is built from TRBV28 and TRBJ1-2, with TRBD1 matching 7 bases. V gave up 7 bases and J gave up 5 bases; unmatched junction bases: 13. Germline V gene data show CDR1 as MDHEN and CDR2 as SYDVKM. The CDR3 spans 15 residues. The CDR3 DNA is TGTGCCAGCACCGTCACAGGGGAGGATCCATATGGCTACACCTTC. Encoded protein: CASTVTGEDPYGYTF.

This clone was seen only a few times. The chain recombines TRBV10-1 with TRBJ2-6; D possibly corresponds to TRBD1 (5 bases). From germline, CDR1 is WNHNN and CDR2 SYGVQD (reference sequence). This CDR3 is built from 15 residues. Trimming took off 5 bases at V and 5 bases at J, with 13 bases between the two ends. CDR3 bases: TGCGCCAGCAGTCGGACACAAAGTCGGGCCAACGTCCTGACTTTC. It encodes CASSRTQSRANVLTF.

On this clone itself: Other DNA sequences in this sample translate to the same CDR3. The genes are TRBV18 and TRBJ2-5; no clear D gene. The CDR3 is 14 amino acids. Germline V lookup: CDR1 KGHSH, CDR2 LQKENI. Trimming left V 3 bases short and J 5 bases short, with 13 bases between. The CDR3 here is CASSPPTLQETQYF. CDR3 in DNA: TGTGCCAGCTCACCTCCGACACTTCAGGAGACCCAGTACTTC.

This sequence joins TRBV11-1 and TRBJ2-7, with a tentative D call TRBD2 (5 bases). Germline V gene sequence: CDR1 SGHAT, CDR2 FQDESV (reference sequence). CDR3 size: 15 residues. Trimming stripped 6 bases from V and 0 bases from J, with 15 bases between. In DNA form, the CDR3 reads TGTGCCAGCAGTTCTCGGACTTTCAGCTCCTACGAGCAGTACTTC. This gives the protein CASSSRTFSSYEQYF.

V and J are TRBV5-1 and TRBJ2-2; D remains unclear. The CDR3 has 11 residues. The germline gives CDR1 SGHRS, CDR2 YFSETQ. V lost 3 bases and J lost 6, with 3 bases in between. The CDR3 loop reads CASSSSGELFF. In nucleotides, the CDR3 is TGCGCCAGCAGCTCCTCCGGGGAGCTGTTTTTT. Using reference TRBV5-1 and TRBJ2-2 for the parts outside the CDR3, the full variable domain is KAGVTQTPRYLIKTRGQQVTLSCSPISGHRSVSWYQQTPGQGLQFLFEYFSETQRNKGNFPGRFSGRQFSNSRSEMNVSTLELGDSALYLCASSSSGELFFGEGSRLTVL.

The chain joins TRBV5-1 to TRBJ2-2, with TRBD2 matching over 11 bases. CDR1 is SGHRS and CDR2 is YFSETQ in the germline V gene. Losses at the gene ends were 1 base for V and 4 bases for J; bases not matched to a gene: 6. There are 17 residues in the CDR3. CDR3 sequence: CASSLPGTSGGTGELFF. CDR3 DNA sequence: TGCGCCAGCAGCTTGCCCGGGACTAGCGGAGGCACCGGGGAGCTGTTTTTT.

This clone was counted a single time. The gene calls are TRBV9 and TRBJ2-1; maybe TRBD2 (6 bases). The V end lost 0 bases, the J end lost 5 bases, and 21 bases lay between the germline ends. The CDR3 is made up of 18 amino acids. Germline CDR1 reads SGDLS; CDR2 reads YYNGEE. The CDR3 DNA sequence: TGTGCCAGCAGCGTAGGACTGGGGGGACTTGGACGAAACAATGAGCAGTTCTTC. Protein: CASSVGLGGLGRNNEQFF.

The chain has TRBV5-4 and TRBJ2-3; the D gene is possibly TRBD2 (6 bases). Germline values: CDR1 SGHNT, CDR2 YYREEE (reference sequence). With 5 bases removed from V and 2 bases from J, the gap between germline ends came to 9 bases. There are 13 residues in the CDR3. CDR3 DNA: TGTGCCAGCAGATTAGCGGTCACAGATACGCAGTATTTT. Its translation is CASRLAVTDTQYF.

The rearrangement joins TRBV6-5 to TRBJ2-3; D is possibly TRBD1 (5 bases). V was clipped by 3 bases and J by 1 base, with 11 bases between them. The germline V gene has CDR1 MNHEY and CDR2 SVGAGI. The CDR3 is 15 residues long. CDR3 bases: TGTGCCAGCAGTTATTCACAGGAAGGCACAGATACGCAGTATTTT. Translating gives CASSYSQEGTDTQYF.

This sequence joins TRBV30 and TRBJ2-5, with 9 bases fitting TRBD2. There are 17 residues in the CDR3. Germline V CDR1 and CDR2: GTSNPN, SVGIG (reference sequence). J gave up 4 bases and V 2 bases, and 14 bases lay outside the gene matches. CDR3 coding DNA: TGTGCCTGGAGTATCAATCGGGTTAGCGGGAGAACAGAGACCCAGTACTTC. Its protein product is CAWSINRVSGRTETQYF.

J is TRBJ2-5 and V is TRBV19; D is unclear. Germline values: CDR1 LNHDA, CDR2 SQIVND (reference sequence). Trimming took off 1 base at V and 2 bases at J, with 5 bases between the two ends. The CDR3 has 13 residues. The CDR3 is CASSIGLQETQYF. CDR3 sequence (DNA): TGTGCCAGTAGTATAGGTCTTCAAGAGACCCAGTACTTC.

This chain links TRBV28 with TRBJ2-3; D is undetermined. The CDR3 has 15 residues. The germline V gene encodes CDR1 MDHEN and CDR2 SYDVKM. With 4 bases removed from V and 1 base from J, the gap between germline ends came to 12 bases. The CDR3 region is CASSSPSRRTDTQYF. The CDR3 nucleotides read TGTGCCAGCAGTTCTCCGTCTCGTCGCACAGATACGCAGTATTTT.

This chain uses TRBV7-3 with TRBJ2-1; 11 bases agree with TRBD2. This CDR3 spans 15 amino acids. Germline CDR1 SGHTA, CDR2 FQGTGA. The V gene end was trimmed by 5 bases and the J gene end by 2 bases; junction bases not matched to a gene: 2. The CDR3 DNA follows: TGTGCCAGCAGCACGACTAGCGGGGCCTACAATGAGCAGTTCTTC. This translates into CASSTTSGAYNEQFF.

The CDR3 spells CASRYRPGTDNEQFF. Written as DNA, the CDR3 is TGCGCCAGCAGATATCGCCCAGGGACTGATAATGAGCAGTTCTTC. The chain uses TRBV4-1 and TRBJ2-1; possible D gene TRBD2, 6 bases. The germline CDR1 and CDR2 sequences are MGHRA and YSYEKL. The CDR3 spans 15 residues. Trimming left V 6 bases short and J 7 bases short, with 19 bases between.

On this clone: Other DNA sequences in the same sample also yield this CDR3. The V call is TRBV5-1, the J call TRBJ2-3; 11 bases line up with TRBD1. Germline V CDR1 and CDR2: SGHRS, YFSETQ. The CDR3 totals 14 residues. V was clipped by 4 bases and J by 5 bases; unmatched bases: 3. In DNA, the CDR3 is TGCGCCAGCAGCCCGGGACAGGGGGTAGATACGCAGTATTTT. It encodes CASSPGQGVDTQYF.

The chain joins TRBV2 to TRBJ1-5; 7 nucleotides agree with TRBD1. The germline CDR1 and CDR2 sequences are SNHLY and FYNNEI. The J segment lost 11 bases and the V segment lost 5 bases, leaving 21 bases of the junction unmatched. CDR3 length: 17 amino acids. CDR3 region: CASSTRQGGSNQFSQHF. CDR3 nucleotides: TGTGCCAGCAGTACAAGACAGGGTGGATCCAATCAGTTTTCCCAGCATTTT. Together with reference TRBV2 and TRBJ1-5, the CDR3 gives the full variable domain: EPEVTQTPSHQVTQMGQEVILRCVPISNHLYFYWYRQILGQKVEFLVSFYNNEISEKSEIFDDQFSVERPDGSNFTLKIRSTKLEDSAMYFCASSTRQGGSNQFSQHFGDGTRLSIL.

V is TRBV19 and J is TRBJ2-1, with 10 bases aligning to TRBD2. Germline-derived CDR1 and CDR2 are LNHDA and SQIVND (reference sequence). This CDR3 contains 20 residues. V lost 5 bases to trimming and J lost 5 bases; unmatched junction nucleotides: 21. DNA for the CDR3: TGTGCCAGTAGTTCTGTTGAGGGACCCGGAGGGCTAGCGGGGGACAATGAGCAGTTCTTC. This sequence encodes CASSSVEGPGGLAGDNEQFF.

CDR3 bases: TGTGCCAGCCACCGGGACGGCGATAATTCACCCCTCCACTTT. Its protein product is CASHRDGDNSPLHF. The chain joins TRBV2 to TRBJ1-6; tentatively, D is TRBD1 (5 bases). Germline lookup yields CDR1 SNHLY and CDR2 FYNNEI. The CDR3 consists of 14 residues. Trimming shortened V by 8 bases and J by 5 bases, and 13 bases separated the two germline ends. Drawing the rest from reference TRBV2 and TRBJ1-6, the complete variable domain is EPEVTQTPSHQVTQMGQEVILRCVPISNHLYFYWYRQILGQKVEFLVSFYNNEISEKSEIFDDQFSVERPDGSNFTLKIRSTKLEDSAMYFCASHRDGDNSPLHFGNGTRLTVT.

V gene TRBV6-6 combines with J gene TRBJ1-5; D is unclear. The germline V and J ends were trimmed by 6 bases and 0 bases, with 12 bases remaining between them. Germline V lookup: CDR1 MNHNY, CDR2 SVGAGI (reference sequence). The CDR3 loop spans 15 amino acids. This CDR3 reads CASSRTEYSNQPQHF. CDR3 nucleotides: TGTGCCAGCAGCCGAACGGAGTATAGCAATCAGCCCCAGCATTTT.

The chain has TRBV18 and TRBJ1-1, with TRBD1 matching over 7 bases. J gave up 1 base and V 3 bases, and 2 bases lay outside the gene matches. Germline assignment: CDR1 KGHSH and CDR2 LQKENI. The CDR3 has 14 amino acids. DNA for the CDR3: TGTGCCAGCTCACCGACAGGGACGAACACTGAAGCTTTCTTT. This codes for CASSPTGTNTEAFF.

The chain carries TRBV5-4 and TRBJ2-7, with 7 nucleotides matching TRBD1. The CDR3 covers 16 residues. With 0 bases clipped from V and 0 bases from J, the junction kept 6 bases outside the gene matches. CDR1 and CDR2 from the germline V gene are SGHNT and YYREEE (reference sequence). The CDR3 nucleotides read TGTGCCAGCAGCTTGGGGGGACAGTTGGGCTCCTACGAGCAGTACTTC. Translating it yields CASSLGGQLGSYEQYF.